The clone carrying this TCR beta chain has a handful of counts. Clones were read by immunoSEQ multiplex PCR, and TCRdb kept only the in-frame ones, dropping some. The data show fewer than 90,000 clones, under 90% seen once. Every patient had relapsed following autologous stem cell transplantation, and cohorts differed in brentuximab vedotin exposure. This CDR3 contains 15 residues. The ends were cut back, 0 bases at V and 3 bases at J, with 12 bases in the middle. Germline V lookup: CDR1 SGHAT, CDR2 FQNNGV. The data stem from a study of PD-1 blockade in classical Hodgkin lymphoma. V is TRBV11-2 and J is TRBJ2-7; TRBD2 is a possible D gene (5 bases). Sequences were derived from peripheral blood mononuclear cells (PBMCs), sampled at baseline. The TCR comes from a human donor with classical Hodgkin lymphoma. As DNA, the CDR3 is TGTGCCAGCAGCTTAGATCCCAGCGGAAACTACGAGCAGTACTTC. Amino acid sequence: CASSLDPSGNYEQYF.